This T cell receptor (beta chain) derives from a study of blood T cells in healthy people across ages. Whole-study results and caveats: Roughly linearly, TCR beta diversity per million T cells fell as age increased.

Concerning this clonotype: As yet, its antigen is unknown.

The CDR3 extends over 14 amino acids. V shed 2 bases and J 5 bases; nucleotides not matched to a gene: 3. Germline loops: CDR1 MNHNY, CDR2 SVGAGI (reference sequence). Together with a sample-barcoded 5' primer, a J-beta primer mix was included in a second PCR lasting about 7 to 11 cycles. TCRdb re-analysed the 5' RACE reads in MiXCR, keeping a single row per CDR3 protein. The repertoire consists of over 1.5 million distinct CDR3 sequences, with 49% occurring once and the leading ten covering roughly 2.1%. The sequencing input was blood. This receptor was obtained from a woman between 35 and 50 years old in good health. This chain joins TRBV6-6 and TRBJ2-1; 7 positions agree with TRBD2. The CDR3 protein is CASSYQRGNNEQFF. In DNA form, the CDR3 reads TGTGCCAGCAGTTACCAGCGGGGAAACAATGAGCAGTTCTTC.